This TCR beta chain was found in a study of T cells after yellow fever vaccination. Whole-study findings and limits: Researchers cautioned that FACS-sorted repertoires could harbor abundant clonotypes contaminating from the bulk population.

Germline lookup yields CDR1 DFQATT and CDR2 SNEGSKA (reference sequence). CDR3 size: 14 residues. Trimming pared 0 bases from V and 10 bases from J, leaving 18 bases between. Notes on this clonotype: Its antigen is unknown.

TCRdb re-called the 5' RACE reads with MiXCR, one entry per CDR3 protein. The sample records about 550,000 distinct CDR3 sequences, about 19% being singletons. The sequence was collected from a man in his thirties or forties who received the YFV17D yellow fever vaccine. This chain joins TRBV20-1 and TRBJ2-5; possibly TRBD1 for D (6 bases). The source was PBMCs, collected 15 days after the yellow fever booster vaccination. The CDR3 is CSARDPGTPVDQYF. The CDR3 DNA is TGCAGTGCTAGAGACCCCGGGACACCTGTGGACCAGTACTTC.